Given below is one T cell receptor gamma chain in context. Other DNA variants within this sample encode the same CDR3. V lost 0 bases to trimming and J lost 6 bases; unmatched junction nucleotides: 5. The germline gives CDR1 GITISATS, CDR2 ISYDGTV (reference sequence). This CDR3 contains 17 residues. The data originate from a study of gamma-delta chains in newborns, infants, children. TCRdb called clones from the reads again using CATT. The table lists about 2,700 gamma-chain clones, roughly 28% of them singletons. The V gene is TRGV9, the J gene TRGJP. Specimen: blood. The clonotype originates from a child who was a newborn, infant or young child, either healthy, febrile or measles-vaccinated (not recorded which). The CDR3 reads CALWEVHGELGKKIKVF. The CDR3 DNA reads as TGTGCCTTGTGGGAGGTGCACGGAGAGTTGGGCAAAAAAATCAAGGTATTT.